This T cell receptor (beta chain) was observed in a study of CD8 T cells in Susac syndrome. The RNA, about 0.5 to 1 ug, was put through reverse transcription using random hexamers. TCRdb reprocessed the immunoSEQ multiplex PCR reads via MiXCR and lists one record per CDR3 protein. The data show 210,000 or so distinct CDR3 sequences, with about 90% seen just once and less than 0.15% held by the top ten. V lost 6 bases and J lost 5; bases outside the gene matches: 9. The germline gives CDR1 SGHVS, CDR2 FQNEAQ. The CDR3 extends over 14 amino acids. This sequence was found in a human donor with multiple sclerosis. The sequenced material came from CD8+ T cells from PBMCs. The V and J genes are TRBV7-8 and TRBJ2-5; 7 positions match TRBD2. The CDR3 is CASSATAGEETQYF. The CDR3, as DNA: TGTGCCAGCAGTGCCACGGCGGGGGAGGAGACCCAGTACTTC.